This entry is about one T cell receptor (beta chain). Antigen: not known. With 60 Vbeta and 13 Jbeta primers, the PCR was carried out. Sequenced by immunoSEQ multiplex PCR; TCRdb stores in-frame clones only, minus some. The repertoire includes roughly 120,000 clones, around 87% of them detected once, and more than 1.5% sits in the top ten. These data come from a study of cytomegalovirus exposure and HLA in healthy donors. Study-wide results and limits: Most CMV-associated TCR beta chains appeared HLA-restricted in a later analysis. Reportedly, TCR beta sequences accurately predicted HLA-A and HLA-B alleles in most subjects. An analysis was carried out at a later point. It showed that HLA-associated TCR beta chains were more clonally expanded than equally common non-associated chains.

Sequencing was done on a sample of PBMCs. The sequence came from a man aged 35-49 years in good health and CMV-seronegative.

The CDR3 DNA sequence: TGCGCCAGCAGCTTGGATCAGGGGACCTCTGAAGCTTTCTTT. Residues: CASSLDQGTSEAFF. The chain couples TRBV5-1 to TRBJ1-1; the D gene is possibly TRBD1 (6 bases). Germline V gene data show CDR1 as SGHRS and CDR2 as YFSETQ. The V gene lost 0 bases and the J gene lost 6 bases, with 12 bases spanning the gap. CDR3 size: 14 residues.